This record covers a single T cell receptor (beta chain). What it binds is unknown. One entry per CDR3 protein, called by TCRdb with MiXCR from the RT-PCR reads. The sample comprises 500,000 to 600,000 distinct CDR3 sequences, less than 15% of which are singletons, and 11% rests with the top ten. The record originates from a study of response to subunit inactivated influenza vaccine. Study-wide results and caveats: Authors suggested each seasonal influenza vaccination recruits few new T cells.

The trim removed 3 bases at V and 1 base at J, leaving 10 bases unmatched. CDR3 size: 18 residues. Germline V gene sequence: CDR1 SGHKS, CDR2 YYEKEE (reference sequence). This chain connects TRBV5-5 to TRBJ2-3, with 11 positions matching TRBD2. The receptor was isolated from a man aged 50 or older who received an inactivated influenza vaccine. Sequenced material: PBMCs from blood, taken about 13 days after vaccination. The DNA of the CDR3 is TGTGCCAGCAGCTGGCCGGGACTAGCGGCCCGGCGCACAGATACGCAGTATTTT. It yields the protein CASSWPGLAARRTDTQYF. The full variable domain, with the rest looked up from reference TRBV5-5 and TRBJ2-3, is DAGVTQSPTHLIKTRGQQVTLRCSPISGHKSVSWYQQVLGQGPQFIFQYYEKEERGRGNFPDRFSARQFPNYSSELNVNALLLGDSALYLCASSWPGLAARRTDTQYFGPGTRLTVL.